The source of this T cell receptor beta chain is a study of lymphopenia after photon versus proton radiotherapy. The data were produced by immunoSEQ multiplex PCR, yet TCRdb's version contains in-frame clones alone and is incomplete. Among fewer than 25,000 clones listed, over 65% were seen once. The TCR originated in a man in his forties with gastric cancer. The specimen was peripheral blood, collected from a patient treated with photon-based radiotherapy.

The CDR3 coding sequence is TGTGCCAGCAGTTACTCGTCGGGGGTCGACGAGCAGTACTTC. This gives the protein CASSYSSGVDEQYF. The chain couples TRBV6-6 to TRBJ2-7; perhaps TRBD2 as D (6 bases). The CDR3 sequence is 14 residues long. Germline CDR1 and CDR2: MNHNY and SVGAGI (reference sequence). V dropped 0 bases and J dropped 5 bases, with 11 bases sitting between them.